This T cell receptor beta chain was found in a study of shared clonotypes between healthy human individuals. Study at large: Donors, aged 18 to 49, were a couple of women and three men. Three plates were used per donor for CD4 naive, three for CD4 memory, two for CD8 naive and one for CD8 memory.

A note on this clone: Antigen unknown.

Study results and caveats: Generally, naive subsets came out with larger estimated richness than memory subsets.

CDR1 and CDR2 from the germline V gene are MDHEN and SYDVKM. The V gene end was trimmed by 8 bases and the J gene end by 3 bases; junction bases not matched to a gene: 6. The CDR3 consists of 15 residues. Splitting of each subset's genomic DNA was done evenly across several immunoSEQ plates. Generated by immunoSEQ multiplex PCR, the TCRdb table keeps only in-frame clones and is missing some. Here the sample spans around 1.1 million clones, 75% to 85% being singletons. The specimen was memory CD4+ T cells from PBMCs. Regarding subset: CD45RA-negative fraction. This receptor was taken from a man aged 18-30 years in good health. Some clones in this sample may be carry-over from other donors' samples. V is TRBV28 and J is TRBJ2-3; 12 bases align to TRBD2. The CDR3 protein is CASPPTSGRTDTQYF. As DNA, the CDR3 is TGTGCCAGCCCCCCGACTAGCGGGAGAACAGATACGCAGTATTTT.